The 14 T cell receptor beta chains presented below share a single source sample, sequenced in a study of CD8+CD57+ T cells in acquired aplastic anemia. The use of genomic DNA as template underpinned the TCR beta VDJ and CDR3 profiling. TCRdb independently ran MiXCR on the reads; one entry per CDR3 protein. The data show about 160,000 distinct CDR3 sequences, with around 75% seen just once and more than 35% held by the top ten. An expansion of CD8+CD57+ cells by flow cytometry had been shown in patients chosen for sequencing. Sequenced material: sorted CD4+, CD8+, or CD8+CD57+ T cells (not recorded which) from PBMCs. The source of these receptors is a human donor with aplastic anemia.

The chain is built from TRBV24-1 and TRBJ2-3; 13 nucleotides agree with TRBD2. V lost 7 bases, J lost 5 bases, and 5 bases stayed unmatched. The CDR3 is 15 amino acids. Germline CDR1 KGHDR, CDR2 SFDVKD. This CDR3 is CATSRTSGSEDTQYF. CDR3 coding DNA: TGTGCCACCAGCCGGACTAGCGGGAGTGAAGATACGCAGTATTTT.

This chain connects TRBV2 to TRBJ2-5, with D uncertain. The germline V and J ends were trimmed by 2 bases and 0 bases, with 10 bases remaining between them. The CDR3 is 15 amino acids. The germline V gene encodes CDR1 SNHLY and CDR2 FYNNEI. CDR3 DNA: TGTGCCAGCAGTGAATGGAAAGGATACCAAGAGACCCAGTACTTC. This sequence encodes CASSEWKGYQETQYF.

The CDR3 protein is CSVSRDIYNEQFF. CDR3 DNA sequence: TGCAGCGTTTCCCGGGACATTTACAATGAGCAGTTCTTC. The chain uses TRBV29-1 and TRBJ2-1, with D possibly TRBD1 on 6 matching bases. The germline V gene has CDR1 SQVTM and CDR2 ANQGSEA. V gave up 5 bases and J gave up 4 bases, with 12 bases separating them. This CDR3 has 13 residues.

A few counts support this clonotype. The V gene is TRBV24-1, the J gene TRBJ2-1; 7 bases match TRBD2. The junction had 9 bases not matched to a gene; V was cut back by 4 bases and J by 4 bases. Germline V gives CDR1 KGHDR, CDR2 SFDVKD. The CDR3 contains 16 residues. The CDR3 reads CATSETGGVSYNEQFF. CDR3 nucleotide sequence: TGTGCCACCAGTGAAACGGGGGGAGTGAGTTACAATGAGCAGTTCTTC.

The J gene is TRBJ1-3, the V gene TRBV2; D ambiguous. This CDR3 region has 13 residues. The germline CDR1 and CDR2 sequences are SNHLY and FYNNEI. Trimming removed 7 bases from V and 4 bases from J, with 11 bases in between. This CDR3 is CASTTERGNTIYF. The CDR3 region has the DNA TGTGCCAGCACAACAGAGAGAGGAAACACCATATATTTT.

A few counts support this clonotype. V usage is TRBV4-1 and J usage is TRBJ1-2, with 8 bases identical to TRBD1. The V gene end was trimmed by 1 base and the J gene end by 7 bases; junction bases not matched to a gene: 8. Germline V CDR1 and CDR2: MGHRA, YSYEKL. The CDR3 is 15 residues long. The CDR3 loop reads CASSQGGRGRVGYTF. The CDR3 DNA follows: TGCGCCAGCAGCCAAGGTGGCAGGGGGCGCGTTGGCTACACCTTC.

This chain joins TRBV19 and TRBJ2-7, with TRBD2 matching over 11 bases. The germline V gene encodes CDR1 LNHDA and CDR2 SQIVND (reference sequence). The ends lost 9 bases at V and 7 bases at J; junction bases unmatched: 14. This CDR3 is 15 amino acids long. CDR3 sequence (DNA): TGTGCCAGCAGCTTGACTAGCGGGACCTCAGGGGAGCAGTACTTC. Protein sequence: CASSLTSGTSGEQYF.

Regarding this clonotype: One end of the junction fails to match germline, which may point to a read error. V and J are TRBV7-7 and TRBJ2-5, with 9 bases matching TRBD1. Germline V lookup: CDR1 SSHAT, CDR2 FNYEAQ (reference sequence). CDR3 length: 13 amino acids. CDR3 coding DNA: TGTGCTAGCAGCTTCGGACAGGGGAAGACCCAGTACTTC. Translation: CASSFGQGKTQYF.

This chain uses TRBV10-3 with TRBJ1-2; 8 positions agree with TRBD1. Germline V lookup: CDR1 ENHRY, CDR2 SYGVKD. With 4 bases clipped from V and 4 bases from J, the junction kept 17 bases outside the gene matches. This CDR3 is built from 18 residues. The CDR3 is CAISGGDRPTTILYGYTF. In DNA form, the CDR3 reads TGTGCCATCAGTGGCGGGGACAGGCCTACGACGATCCTCTATGGCTACACCTTC.

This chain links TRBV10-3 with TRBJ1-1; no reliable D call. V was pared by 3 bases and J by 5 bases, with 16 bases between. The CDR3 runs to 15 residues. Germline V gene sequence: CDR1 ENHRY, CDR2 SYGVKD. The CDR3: CAISDPREGATEAFF. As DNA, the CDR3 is TGTGCCATCAGTGATCCGAGAGAGGGCGCGACTGAAGCTTTCTTT.

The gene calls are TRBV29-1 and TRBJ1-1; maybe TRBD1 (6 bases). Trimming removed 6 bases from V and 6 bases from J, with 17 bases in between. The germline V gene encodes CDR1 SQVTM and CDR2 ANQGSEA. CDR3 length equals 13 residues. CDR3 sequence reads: CSVAMTGLSEAFF. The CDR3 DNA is TGCAGCGTAGCAATGACAGGCCTATCTGAAGCTTTCTTT.

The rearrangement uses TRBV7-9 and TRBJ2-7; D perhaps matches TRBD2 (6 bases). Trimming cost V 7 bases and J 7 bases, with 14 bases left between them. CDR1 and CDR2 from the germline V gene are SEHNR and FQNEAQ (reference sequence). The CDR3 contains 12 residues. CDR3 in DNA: TGTGCCAGCATCCAAATGGAGGGAGAGCAGTACTTC. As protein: CASIQMEGEQYF.

The CDR3 DNA reads as TGTGCCAGCGACGGGACAGGGGCTATGAGCACAGATACGCAGTATTTT. Its protein product is CASDGTGAMSTDTQYF. The V call is TRBV10-3, the J call TRBJ2-3; 10 positions agree with TRBD1. V dropped 10 bases and J dropped 0; count of bases not matched to a gene: 10. CDR1 and CDR2 from the germline V gene are ENHRY and SYGVKD. This CDR3 has 16 residues.

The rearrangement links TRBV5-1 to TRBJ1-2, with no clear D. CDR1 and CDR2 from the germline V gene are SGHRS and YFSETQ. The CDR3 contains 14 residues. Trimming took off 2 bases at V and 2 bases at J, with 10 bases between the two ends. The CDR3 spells CASSLTVENYGYTF. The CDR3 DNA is TGCGCCAGCAGCTTAACCGTCGAGAACTATGGCTACACCTTC.